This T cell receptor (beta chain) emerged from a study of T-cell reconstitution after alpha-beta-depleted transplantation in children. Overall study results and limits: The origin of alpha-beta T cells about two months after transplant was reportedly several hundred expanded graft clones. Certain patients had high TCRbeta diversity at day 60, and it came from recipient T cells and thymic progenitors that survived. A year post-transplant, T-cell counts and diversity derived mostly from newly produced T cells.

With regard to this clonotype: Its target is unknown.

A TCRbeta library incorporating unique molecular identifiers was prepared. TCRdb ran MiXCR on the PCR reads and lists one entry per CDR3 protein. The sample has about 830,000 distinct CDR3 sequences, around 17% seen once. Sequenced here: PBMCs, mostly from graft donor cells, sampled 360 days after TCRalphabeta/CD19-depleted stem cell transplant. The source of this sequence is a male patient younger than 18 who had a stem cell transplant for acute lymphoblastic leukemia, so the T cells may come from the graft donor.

The CDR3 protein is CASSPIQGGTQYF. The CDR3 DNA sequence: TGTGCCAGCTCACCAATCCAAGGGGGAACGCAGTATTTT. The chain employs TRBV18 and TRBJ2-3; D might be TRBD1 (6 bases). The CDR3 is made up of 13 amino acids. Germline CDR1 reads KGHSH; CDR2 reads LQKENI. The V end lost 2 bases, the J end lost 9 bases, and 12 bases lay between the germline ends.